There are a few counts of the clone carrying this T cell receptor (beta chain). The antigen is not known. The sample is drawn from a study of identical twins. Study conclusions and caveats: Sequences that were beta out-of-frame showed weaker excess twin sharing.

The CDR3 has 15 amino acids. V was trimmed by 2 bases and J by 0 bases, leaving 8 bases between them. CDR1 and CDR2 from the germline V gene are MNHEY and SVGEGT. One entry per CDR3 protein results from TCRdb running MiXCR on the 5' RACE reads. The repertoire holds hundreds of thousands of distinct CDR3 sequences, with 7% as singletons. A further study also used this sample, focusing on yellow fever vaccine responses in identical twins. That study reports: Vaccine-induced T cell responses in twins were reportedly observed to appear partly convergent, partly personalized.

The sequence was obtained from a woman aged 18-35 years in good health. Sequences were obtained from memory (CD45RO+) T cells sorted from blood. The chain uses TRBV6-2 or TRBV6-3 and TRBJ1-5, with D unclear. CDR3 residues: CASSYGETSNQPQHF. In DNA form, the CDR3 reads TGTGCCAGCAGTTACGGGGAGACTAGCAATCAGCCCCAGCATTTT.